Detailed here is one TCR beta chain. Its antigen remains unidentified. The PCR contained 60 Vbeta and 13 Jbeta primers. Produced via immunoSEQ multiplex PCR; TCRdb's table is partial and in-frame only. This sample yields fewer than 350,000 clones, of which around nine tenths are seen a single time; roughly 2.3% belongs to the top ten. The source of the sample is a study of cytomegalovirus exposure and HLA in healthy donors. Trimming removed 6 bases from V and 0 bases from J, with 9 bases in between. Germline loops: CDR1 KGHSH, CDR2 LQKENI. This CDR3 has 14 residues. The study's findings and limits: TCR beta chain V- and J-gene trimming was linked, in a later analysis, to a missense variant in DCLRE1C.

The V and J genes are TRBV18 and TRBJ1-5; D gene uncertain. This receptor was identified in a woman younger than 35 in good health and CMV-seronegative. Sequenced: PBMCs. CDR3 coding DNA: TGTGCCAGCTCCCGCGCCGTTAGCAATCAGCCCCAGCATTTT. Its translation: CASSRAVSNQPQHF.